The present T cell receptor beta chain was sequenced within a study of blood T cells in healthy people across ages. Trimming took 11 bases from V and 0 from J, leaving 11 bases between them. This CDR3 spans 12 amino acids. CDR1 is MNHEY, CDR2 SMNVEV, per germline (reference sequence). The authors ran a second PCR of 7 to 11 cycles using a sample-barcoded 5' primer and a J-beta primer mix. Each CDR3 protein gets one entry after TCRdb re-called the 5' RACE reads with MiXCR. This sample has 450,000 to 650,000 distinct CDR3 sequences; about 25% occur once, and the top ten carry roughly 9.4%. The data also belong to a second study, concerning T cells of mothers and their children.

The sequence derives from a boy aged 5-17 years in good health. The sample was blood. The chain is built from TRBV27 and TRBJ2-7; a weak D match, TRBD1 (7 bases). The CDR3: CAARDSSYEQYF. For the CDR3, the DNA is TGTGCCGCGCGGGACAGCTCCTACGAGCAGTACTTC.